These 31 T cell receptor beta chains share one sample of origin, sequenced in a study of blood T cells in healthy people across ages. Primers used in a second PCR of about 7 to 12 cycles were a sample-barcoded 5' primer and a J-beta primer mix. TCRdb itself ran the 5' RACE reads through MiXCR, one entry per CDR3 protein. Among hundreds of thousands of distinct CDR3 sequences listed, around half were seen once. Sequences were obtained from blood. Receptor source: a woman aged 55-70 years in good health.

The chain joins TRBV28 to TRBJ2-7, with 7 positions matching TRBD1. The CDR3 sequence is 15 residues long. Germline CDR1 and CDR2: MDHEN and SYDVKM. Germline trimming cut 5 bases from V and 2 bases from J; bases unmatched to any gene: 9. The chain's CDR3 is CASSEIMGQPYEQYF. The CDR3 bases are TGTGCCAGCAGTGAGATTATGGGACAGCCCTACGAGCAGTACTTC.

This clonotype was found many times. The V gene is TRBV3-1, the J gene TRBJ2-7; 8 bases match TRBD2. The junction had 7 bases not matched to a gene; V was cut back by 2 bases and J by 7 bases. The CDR3 length is 14 residues. Per germline, CDR1 LGHDT and CDR2 YNNKEL (reference sequence). The CDR3 loop is CASSQLAGQREQYF. The CDR3 DNA follows: TGTGCCAGCAGCCAACTAGCGGGTCAACGGGAGCAGTACTTC.

A few counts support this clonotype. The chain joins TRBV4-1 to TRBJ2-5; D is unclear. The V gene's germline CDR1 is MGHRA and CDR2 YSYEKL. The CDR3 spans 13 residues. Trimming cost V 7 bases and J 2 bases, with 11 bases left between them. The CDR3 sequence: CASKDPSQETQYF. The CDR3 bases are TGCGCCAGCAAAGACCCGAGTCAAGAGACCCAGTACTTC.

V gene TRBV29-1 combines with J gene TRBJ2-7; 8 nucleotides line up with TRBD1. CDR1 is SQVTM and CDR2 is ANQGSEA in the germline V gene. The CDR3 length is 14 residues. V lost 7 bases, J lost 0 bases, and 8 bases stayed unmatched. The CDR3 spells CSARTGTSSYEQYF. In DNA, the CDR3 is TGCAGCGCCAGGACAGGGACCAGCTCCTACGAGCAGTACTTC.

This clonotype was recorded a few times. J is TRBJ2-5 and V is TRBV4-3; D call uncertain. This CDR3 has 13 residues. Germline V CDR1 and CDR2: LGHNA, YSLEER. The V and J ends lost 1 base and 5 bases respectively, with 8 bases between them. The CDR3 region is CASSQGWVETQYF. CDR3 coding DNA: TGCGCCAGCAGCCAAGGATGGGTGGAGACCCAGTACTTC.

The rearrangement uses TRBV28 and TRBJ2-7; 8 bases are shared with TRBD2. Looked up from germline, CDR1 is MDHEN and CDR2 is SYDVKM. The CDR3 covers 14 residues. J lost 7 bases, V lost 8 bases, and 13 bases had no gene match. CDR3 DNA: TGTGCCAGCTGCCTCTCTAGCGGGTACAATGAGCAGTACTTC. It specifies CASCLSSGYNEQYF.

The V call is TRBV11-2, the J call TRBJ2-3; no clear D. Trimming took off 6 bases at V and 4 bases at J, with 11 bases between the two ends. Germline V gene sequence: CDR1 SGHAT, CDR2 FQNNGV. The CDR3 is made up of 13 amino acids. This CDR3 is CASSSATSDTQYF. The CDR3 DNA is TGTGCCAGCAGTTCCGCTACGTCAGATACGCAGTATTTT.

The chain recombines TRBV30 with TRBJ2-3, with 10 nucleotides matching TRBD1. The CDR3 has 15 residues. Germline assignment: CDR1 GTSNPN and CDR2 SVGIG (reference sequence). The V and J ends lost 3 bases and 4 bases, in that order; junction bases with no gene match: 7. The CDR3 coding sequence is TGTGCCTGGAGCAGCTGGGACAGGGGAGCAGATACGCAGTATTTT. Its translation: CAWSSWDRGADTQYF.

This chain uses TRBV9 with TRBJ2-1; D remains unclear. The CDR3 is made up of 14 amino acids. V was cut by 5 bases and J by 6 bases, with 15 bases left in between. Germline values: CDR1 SGDLS, CDR2 YYNGEE. Here the CDR3 reads CASSSQSSVNEQFF. CDR3 bases: TGTGCCAGCAGTTCCCAATCCTCGGTCAATGAGCAGTTCTTC. Complete variable domain (other parts from reference TRBV9 and TRBJ2-1): DSGVTQTPKHLITATGQRVTLRCSPRSGDLSVYWYQQSLDQGLQFLIQYYNGEERAKGNILERFSAQQFPDLHSELNLSSLELGDSALYFCASSSQSSVNEQFFGPGTRLTVL.

Points on this clonotype: An end of the junction differs from the germline gene, which may be a read error. The chain has TRBV10-3 and TRBJ2-5; D unclear. The J call may be incorrect, as the DNA end agrees better with TRBJ2-7. From germline, CDR1 is ENHRY and CDR2 SYGVKD. This CDR3 spans 14 amino acids. In DNA form, the CDR3 reads TGTGCCCTCAGTGAGGCAGGTCCCCTCTACGAGCAGTACTTC. This sequence encodes CALSEAGPLYEQYF.

The chain links TRBV7-2 to TRBJ2-2; D possibly corresponds to TRBD1 (5 bases). This CDR3 is 13 amino acids long. The V gene lost 6 bases and the J gene lost 6 bases, with 11 bases spanning the gap. Germline V CDR1 and CDR2: SGHTA, FQGNSA. CDR3 DNA: TGTGCCAGCAGGACAGTTAACGCCGGGGAGCTGTTTTTT. This gives the protein CASRTVNAGELFF.

The rearrangement links TRBV7-2 to TRBJ1-1; D is unclear. The germline V gene has CDR1 SGHTA and CDR2 FQGNSA. The CDR3 is 15 amino acids. V was cut by 1 base and J by 3 bases, with 12 bases left in between. CDR3: CASSLDGRRDTEAFF. DNA for the CDR3: TGTGCCAGCAGCTTAGATGGCAGGAGGGACACTGAAGCTTTCTTT. The full variable domain, completed using reference TRBV7-2 and TRBJ1-1, is GAGVSQSPSNKVTEKGKDVELRCDPISGHTALYWYRQSLGQGLEFLIYFQGNSAPDKSGLPSDRFSAERTGGSVSTLTIQRTQQEDSAVYLCASSLDGRRDTEAFFGQGTRLTVV.

This clonotype has only a few counts. This chain connects TRBV20-1 to TRBJ2-7, with D unclear. V dropped 1 base and J dropped 3 bases, with 1 base sitting between them. This CDR3 is 10 amino acids long. Germline V gene data show CDR1 as DFQATT and CDR2 as SNEGSKA (reference sequence). The CDR3 region is CSARVYEQYF. In DNA form, the CDR3 reads TGCAGTGCTAGAGTCTACGAGCAGTACTTC.

The V call is TRBV6-5, the J call TRBJ2-7; D is possibly TRBD1 (5 bases). The V end lost 6 bases, the J end lost 2 bases, and 17 bases lay between the germline ends. The CDR3 contains 15 residues. CDR1 MNHEY and CDR2 SVGAGI come from the germline V gene. The DNA of the CDR3 is TGTGCCAGCAGCCAGACAGTGGTCCACCCCTACGAGCAGTACTTC. Translation: CASSQTVVHPYEQYF.

This chain connects TRBV20-1 to TRBJ2-5; no clear D. CDR3 length: 12 amino acids. Germline V lookup: CDR1 DFQATT, CDR2 SNEGSKA (reference sequence). V was shortened by 0 bases and J by 5 bases, with 7 bases between the two germline ends. The CDR3 DNA reads as TGCAGTGCTAGAGACCCTTGGGAGACCCAGTACTTC. Translating it yields CSARDPWETQYF.

This chain joins TRBV6-5 and TRBJ2-3, with a tentative D call TRBD2 (6 bases). CDR3 length equals 21 residues. Germline CDR1 and CDR2: MNHEY and SVGAGI. V lost 2 bases and J lost 2, with 29 bases in between. CDR3 amino acids: CASSYPKTSQLKSPNTDTQYF. The CDR3 DNA reads TGTGCCAGCAGTTACCCGAAGACTAGTCAATTAAAAAGTCCCAACACAGATACGCAGTATTTT.

For this clonotype: Germline is not matched at one junction end, which may reflect a read error. V is TRBV29-1 and J is TRBJ2-3, with TRBD2 matching over 9 bases. The germline gives CDR1 SQVTM, CDR2 ANQGSEA. The CDR3 length is 16 residues. The CDR3 sequence is CSVVGLAGRSTDMQYF. The CDR3 DNA is TGCAGCGTTGTAGGGCTAGCGGGAAGAAGCACAGATATGCAGTATTTT.

CDR3 protein: CASSPAGTGRHEQFF. The CDR3 DNA reads TGTGCCAGCAGCCCGGCCGGGACAGGGAGGCACGAGCAGTTCTTC. J is TRBJ2-1 and V is TRBV7-2; 9 bases fit TRBD1. Germline CDR1 is SGHTA and CDR2 is FQGNSA. With V trimmed by 5 bases and J by 10 bases, 12 bases remained unmatched. This CDR3 region has 15 residues.

The chain joins TRBV6-6 to TRBJ1-2; D gene unclear. Germline loops: CDR1 MNHNY, CDR2 SVGAGI (reference sequence). V was cut by 2 bases and J by 4 bases, with 8 bases left in between. The CDR3 has 13 residues. CDR3 sequence (DNA): TGTGCCAGCAGTTACGCAGTCCTCTATGGCTACACCTTC. This encodes CASSYAVLYGYTF.

V is TRBV28 and J is TRBJ2-4; D perhaps matches TRBD1 (5 bases). The germline V gene has CDR1 MDHEN and CDR2 SYDVKM. This CDR3 has 12 residues. V gave up 3 bases and J gave up 15 bases, with 15 bases separating them. CDR3 region: CASSFSDTGWYF. In DNA form, the CDR3 reads TGTGCCAGCAGTTTTTCGGACACGGGTTGGTACTTC.

This clonotype appeared many times. This chain joins TRBV12-3 or TRBV12-4 and TRBJ2-1; 9 positions match TRBD2. The V segment lost 5 bases and the J segment 3 bases; nucleotides outside the gene matches: 5. The CDR3 is 15 residues long. CDR3 amino acids: CASSPWTSDYNEQFF. The CDR3 coding sequence is TGTGCCAGCAGTCCGTGGACTAGCGACTACAATGAGCAGTTCTTC.

The chain has TRBV10-3 and TRBJ1-4, with 8 bases aligning to TRBD1. Germline loops: CDR1 ENHRY, CDR2 SYGVKD. The CDR3 runs 14 residues. The trim removed 4 bases at V and 4 bases at J, leaving 2 bases unmatched. CDR3: CAISGTGSNEKLFF. As DNA, the CDR3 is TGTGCCATCAGTGGGACAGGGAGTAATGAAAAACTGTTTTTT.

J is TRBJ1-1 and V is TRBV5-1; TRBD1 is a possible D gene (5 bases). Per the germline V gene, CDR1 is SGHRS and CDR2 is YFSETQ. CDR3 size: 16 residues. With 5 bases removed from V and 2 bases from J, the gap between germline ends came to 19 bases. The CDR3: CASSGGIGLINTEAFF. DNA for the CDR3: TGCGCCAGCAGTGGGGGAATTGGTCTCATTAACACTGAAGCTTTCTTT.

The CDR3 protein is CSAAGPTSGLNIQYF. CDR3 nucleotides: TGCAGTGCTGCGGGACCGACTAGCGGCCTAAACATTCAGTACTTC. The chain is built from TRBV20-1 and TRBJ2-4; 9 nucleotides match TRBD2. J lost 6 bases, V lost 5 bases, and 11 bases had no gene match. Germline CDR1 is DFQATT and CDR2 is SNEGSKA (reference sequence). The CDR3 extends over 15 amino acids.

The chain links TRBV15 to TRBJ2-5, with D perhaps being TRBD1 or TRBD2 (5 bases each). Per the germline V gene, CDR1 is LNHNV and CDR2 is YYDKDF (reference sequence). Trimming took 0 bases from V and 2 from J, leaving 13 bases between them. There are 16 residues in the CDR3. CDR3 region: CATSREWGRRQETQYF. The DNA of the CDR3 is TGTGCCACCAGCAGAGAATGGGGGAGACGGCAAGAGACCCAGTACTTC.

The J gene is TRBJ1-1, the V gene TRBV29-1; D is perhaps TRBD1 (6 bases). The germline V and J ends were trimmed by 7 bases and 5 bases, with 14 bases remaining between them. From germline, CDR1 is SQVTM and CDR2 ANQGSEA. CDR3 length: 12 amino acids. The CDR3: CSGNTGITEAFF. The CDR3 region has the DNA TGCAGCGGGAATACAGGGATTACTGAAGCTTTCTTT.

This chain uses TRBV7-9 with TRBJ1-4; no clear D gene. This CDR3 has 15 amino acids. Between the trimmed V and J ends, which lost 0 bases and 1 base, there was a span of 6 bases. Germline CDR1 and CDR2: SEHNR and FQNEAQ (reference sequence). CDR3 residues: CASSLAGETNEKLFF. The CDR3 bases are TGTGCCAGCAGCTTAGCCGGAGAAACTAATGAAAAACTGTTTTTT.

This clonotype has more than one count but fewer than ten. This chain links TRBV6-5 with TRBJ2-7; 13 bases map to TRBD2. Germline values: CDR1 MNHEY, CDR2 SVGAGI. V dropped 4 bases and J dropped 4; count of bases not matched to a gene: 4. The CDR3 spans 15 residues. The CDR3 is CASSLGLAGRYEQYF. The CDR3 nucleotides are TGTGCCAGCAGTTTGGGACTAGCGGGAAGGTACGAGCAGTACTTC.

The chain links TRBV5-1 to TRBJ2-5; TRBD2 agrees at 8 bases. Germline loops: CDR1 SGHRS, CDR2 YFSETQ. The junction had 4 bases not matched to a gene; V was cut back by 4 bases and J by 5 bases. The CDR3 covers 13 residues. The CDR3 region is CASSLGLVETQYF. The CDR3 nucleotides are TGCGCCAGCAGCCTGGGACTAGTGGAGACCCAGTACTTC.

This clonotype was observed at least ten times. The chain is built from TRBV12-3 or TRBV12-4 and TRBJ2-1, with 8 nucleotides matching TRBD2. V lost 0 bases to trimming and J lost 3 bases; unmatched junction nucleotides: 13. The CDR3 is made up of 19 amino acids. The CDR3 reads CASSLALTGSSGFYNEQFF. The CDR3 DNA is TGTGCCAGCAGTTTAGCGCTAACGGGGTCTAGCGGGTTCTACAATGAGCAGTTCTTC.

The chain couples TRBV6-2 or TRBV6-3 to TRBJ1-5; D not resolved. In germline, CDR1 is MNHEY, CDR2 SVGEGT. The V gene lost 6 bases and the J gene lost 2 bases, with 8 bases spanning the gap. The CDR3 loop spans 13 amino acids. The CDR3 region is CASRDVGNQPQHF. The DNA for the CDR3 is TGTGCCAGCAGGGACGTGGGCAATCAGCCCCAGCATTTT.